This T cell receptor (beta chain) was observed in a study of memory CD4+ T cells and cytomegalovirus serostatus. Study at large: Healthy Belgian adult donors included roughly nine CMV-positive and 24 CMV-negative people.

Single viable CD3+CD4+CD8-CD45RO+ cells were sorted as the memory CD4+ T cells. Regarding the study as a whole: Repertoires predicted CMV serostatus with median bootstrapped AUC of around 0.96. Suggested: most of the CMV-linked TCR signature lies in CD4+ memory cells. Each of 67 CMV-associated TCRbeta sequences occurred in one to five individuals.

Some clones are missing from TCRdb's copy, which holds only in-frame ones; the method was immunoSEQ multiplex PCR. The table lists approximately 47,000 clones, around 80% of them singletons, with approximately 0.8% in the top ten. In regard to this clone: The target antigen is unknown.

The J segment lost 4 bases and the V segment lost 4 bases, leaving 8 bases of the junction unmatched. This CDR3 contains 15 residues. The germline V gene encodes CDR1 WNHNN and CDR2 SYGVQD (reference sequence). This receptor was taken from an adult in good health and CMV-seronegative. The sequencing sample was made of memory CD4+ T cells from blood. The chain recombines TRBV10-1 with TRBJ1-2; the match to TRBD1 covers 8 bases. The CDR3 DNA reads as TGCGCCAGCAGTGGGACCGGGACAGGCTCCTATGGCTACACCTTC. Translated: CASSGTGTGSYGYTF.